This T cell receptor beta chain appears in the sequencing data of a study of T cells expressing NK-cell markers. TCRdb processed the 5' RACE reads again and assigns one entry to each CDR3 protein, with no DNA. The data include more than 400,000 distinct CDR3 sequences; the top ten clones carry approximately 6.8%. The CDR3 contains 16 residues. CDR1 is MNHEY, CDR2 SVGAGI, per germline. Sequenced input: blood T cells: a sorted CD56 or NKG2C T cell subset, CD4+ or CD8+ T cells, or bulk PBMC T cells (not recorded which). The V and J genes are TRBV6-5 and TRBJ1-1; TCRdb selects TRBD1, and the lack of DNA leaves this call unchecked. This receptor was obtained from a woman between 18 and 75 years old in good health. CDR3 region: CASSSRRGGPVPEAFF.